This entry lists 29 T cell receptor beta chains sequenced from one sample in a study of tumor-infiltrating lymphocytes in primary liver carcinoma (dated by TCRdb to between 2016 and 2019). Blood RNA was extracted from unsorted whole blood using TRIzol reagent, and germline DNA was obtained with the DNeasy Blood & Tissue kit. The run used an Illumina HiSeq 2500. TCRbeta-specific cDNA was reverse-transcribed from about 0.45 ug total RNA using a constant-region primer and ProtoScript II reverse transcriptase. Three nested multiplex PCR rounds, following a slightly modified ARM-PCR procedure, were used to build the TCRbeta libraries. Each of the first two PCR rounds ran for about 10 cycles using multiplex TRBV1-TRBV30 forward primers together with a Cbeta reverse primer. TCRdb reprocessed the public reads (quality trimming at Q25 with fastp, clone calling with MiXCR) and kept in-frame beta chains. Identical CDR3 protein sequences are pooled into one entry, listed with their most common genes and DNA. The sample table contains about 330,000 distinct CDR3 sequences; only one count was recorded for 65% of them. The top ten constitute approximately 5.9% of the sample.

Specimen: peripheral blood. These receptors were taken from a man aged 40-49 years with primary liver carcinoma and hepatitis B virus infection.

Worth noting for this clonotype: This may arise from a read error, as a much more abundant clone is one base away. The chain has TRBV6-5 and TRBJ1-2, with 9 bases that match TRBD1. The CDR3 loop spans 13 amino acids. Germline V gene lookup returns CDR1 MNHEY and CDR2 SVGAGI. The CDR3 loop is CTSRMTGGYGYTF. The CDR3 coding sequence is TGTACCAGCAGGATGACAGGGGGGTATGGCTACACCTTC.

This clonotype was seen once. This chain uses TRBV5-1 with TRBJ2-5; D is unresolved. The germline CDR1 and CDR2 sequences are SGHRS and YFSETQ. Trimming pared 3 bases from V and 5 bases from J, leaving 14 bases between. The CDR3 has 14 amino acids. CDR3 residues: CASSCNALGETQYF. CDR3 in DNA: TGCGCCAGCAGCTGCAATGCTCTCGGGGAGACCCAGTACTTC.

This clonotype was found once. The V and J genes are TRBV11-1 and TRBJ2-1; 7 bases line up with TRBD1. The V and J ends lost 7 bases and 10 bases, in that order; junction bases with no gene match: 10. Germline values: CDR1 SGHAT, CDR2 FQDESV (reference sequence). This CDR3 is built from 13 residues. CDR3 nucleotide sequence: TGTGCCAGCAAGTCTGGTTGGGACAGAGAGCAGTTCTTC. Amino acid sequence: CASKSGWDREQFF.

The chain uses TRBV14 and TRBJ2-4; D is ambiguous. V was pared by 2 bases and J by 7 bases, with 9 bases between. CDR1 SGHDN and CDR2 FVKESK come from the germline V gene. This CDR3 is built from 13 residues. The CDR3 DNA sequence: TGTGCCAGCAGCCAAAAAGTGAGGAACATTCAGTACTTC. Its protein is CASSQKVRNIQYF.

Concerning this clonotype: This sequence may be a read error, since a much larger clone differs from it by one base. As DNA, the CDR3 is TGTGTCAGCAGTCCTCTAGCGGGACCCTCCTACGAGCAGTACTTC. It encodes CVSSPLAGPSYEQYF. V usage is TRBV12-3 or TRBV12-4 and J usage is TRBJ2-7, with 9 bases fitting TRBD2. This CDR3 has 15 residues.

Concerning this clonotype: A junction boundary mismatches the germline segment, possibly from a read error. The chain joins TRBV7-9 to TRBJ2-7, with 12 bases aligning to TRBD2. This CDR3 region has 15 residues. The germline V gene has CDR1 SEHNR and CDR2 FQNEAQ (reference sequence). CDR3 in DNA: TGTACCAGCAGCCTGACTAGCGGGAGTCTAGACGAGCAGTACTTC. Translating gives CTSSLTSGSLDEQYF.

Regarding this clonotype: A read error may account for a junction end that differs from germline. The DNA of the CDR3 is TGTGCCAGCAGCCCGGGACAGGTAAAGAACAATGGGCAGTTCTTC. Residues: CASSPGQVKNNGQFF. The chain has TRBV5-4 and TRBJ2-1; 8 bases are shared with TRBD1. CDR3 length equals 15 residues. CDR1 SGHNT and CDR2 YYREEE come from the germline V gene (reference sequence).

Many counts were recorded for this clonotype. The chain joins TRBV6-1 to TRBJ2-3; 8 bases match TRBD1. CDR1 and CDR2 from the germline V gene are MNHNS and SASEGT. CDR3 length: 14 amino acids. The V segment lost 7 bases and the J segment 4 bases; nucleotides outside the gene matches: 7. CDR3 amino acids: CASMTDRGSDTQYF. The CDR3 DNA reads TGTGCCAGCATGACCGACAGGGGATCAGATACGCAGTATTTT.

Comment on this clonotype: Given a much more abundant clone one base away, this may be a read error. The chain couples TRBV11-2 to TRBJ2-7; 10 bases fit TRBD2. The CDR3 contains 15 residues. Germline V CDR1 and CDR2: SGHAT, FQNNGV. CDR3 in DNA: TGTGACAGCAGCTTGACACTAGCGGGAATCTACGAGCAGTACTTC. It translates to CDSSLTLAGIYEQYF.

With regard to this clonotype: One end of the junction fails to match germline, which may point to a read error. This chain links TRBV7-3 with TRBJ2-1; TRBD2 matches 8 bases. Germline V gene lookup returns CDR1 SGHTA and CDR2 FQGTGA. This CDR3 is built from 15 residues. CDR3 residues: CASSGGGSSCNEQFF. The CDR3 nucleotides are TGTGCCAGCAGCGGCGGGGGGAGTTCCTGCAATGAGCAGTTCTTC.

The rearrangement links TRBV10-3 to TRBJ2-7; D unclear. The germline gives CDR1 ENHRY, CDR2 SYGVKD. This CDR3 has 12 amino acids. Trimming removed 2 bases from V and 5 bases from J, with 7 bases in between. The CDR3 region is CAISEGVDEQYF. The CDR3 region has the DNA TGTGCCATCAGTGAGGGGGTCGACGAGCAGTACTTC.

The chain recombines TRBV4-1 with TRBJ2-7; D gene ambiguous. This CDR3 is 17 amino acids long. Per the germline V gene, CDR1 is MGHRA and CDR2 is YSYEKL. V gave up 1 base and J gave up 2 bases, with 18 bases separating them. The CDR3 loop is CASSQVDRTLETYEQYF. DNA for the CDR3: TGCGCCAGCAGCCAAGTAGACCGGACCCTAGAGACCTACGAGCAGTACTTC.

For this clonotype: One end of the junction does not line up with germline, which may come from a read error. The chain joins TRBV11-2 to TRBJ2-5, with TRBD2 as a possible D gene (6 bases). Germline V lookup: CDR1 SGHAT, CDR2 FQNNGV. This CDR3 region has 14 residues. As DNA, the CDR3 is TGTGCCAGCAGCCCTTCGGAGGGCCAAGAGACCCAATACTTC. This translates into CASSPSEGQETQYF.

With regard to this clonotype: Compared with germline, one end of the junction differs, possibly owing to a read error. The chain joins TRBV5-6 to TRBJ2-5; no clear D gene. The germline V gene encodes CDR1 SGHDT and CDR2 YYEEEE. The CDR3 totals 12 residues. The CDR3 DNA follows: TGTGCCACCAGCCTTGACGCGGAGACCCAGTACTTC. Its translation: CATSLDAETQYF.

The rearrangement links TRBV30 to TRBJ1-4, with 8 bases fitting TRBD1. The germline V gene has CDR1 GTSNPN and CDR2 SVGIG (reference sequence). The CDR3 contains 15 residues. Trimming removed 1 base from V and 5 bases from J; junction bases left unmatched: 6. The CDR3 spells CAWSDRDRWNEKLFF. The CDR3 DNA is TGTGCCTGGAGTGACCGGGACAGGTGGAATGAAAAACTGTTTTTT.

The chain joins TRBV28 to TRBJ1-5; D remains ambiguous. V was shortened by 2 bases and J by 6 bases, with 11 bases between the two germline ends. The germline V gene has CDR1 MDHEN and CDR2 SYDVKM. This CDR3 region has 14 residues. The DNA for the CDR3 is TGTGCCAGCAGTTTAGACATGTCCATTCAGCCCCAGCATTTT. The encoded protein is CASSLDMSIQPQHF. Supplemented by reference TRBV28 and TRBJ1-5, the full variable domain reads DVKVTQSSRYLVKRTGEKVFLECVQDMDHENMFWYRQDPGLGLRLIYFSYDVKMKEKGDIPEGYSVSREKKERFSLILESASTNQTSMYLCASSLDMSIQPQHFGDGTRLSIL.

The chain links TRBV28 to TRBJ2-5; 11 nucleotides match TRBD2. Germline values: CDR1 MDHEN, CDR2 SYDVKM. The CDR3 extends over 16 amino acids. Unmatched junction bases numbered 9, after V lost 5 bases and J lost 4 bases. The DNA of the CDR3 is TGTGCCAGCAGTCCCCCACTAGCGGGAGTGGGAGAGACCCAGTACTTC. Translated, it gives CASSPPLAGVGETQYF.

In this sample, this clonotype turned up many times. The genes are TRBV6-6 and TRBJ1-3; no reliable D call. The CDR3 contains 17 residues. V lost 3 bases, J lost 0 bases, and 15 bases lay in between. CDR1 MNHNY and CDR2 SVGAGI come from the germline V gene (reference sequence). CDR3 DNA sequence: TGTGCCAGCAGTTATTTGGCTCTCCAAATCTCTGGAAACACCATATATTTT. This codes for CASSYLALQISGNTIYF.

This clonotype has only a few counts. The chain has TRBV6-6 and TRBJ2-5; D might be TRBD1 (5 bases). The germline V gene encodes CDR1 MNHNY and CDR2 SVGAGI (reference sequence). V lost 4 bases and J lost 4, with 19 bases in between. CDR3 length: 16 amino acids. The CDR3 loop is CASSSHNLGVTETQYF. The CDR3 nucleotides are TGTGCCAGCAGTTCACATAACTTAGGGGTGACAGAGACCCAGTACTTC.

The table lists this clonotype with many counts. CDR3 protein: CSVAPVTGGTQYF. CDR3 nucleotides: TGCAGCGTTGCCCCTGTAACCGGGGGGACCCAGTACTTC. This chain uses TRBV29-1 with TRBJ2-5, with D maybe TRBD2 (6 bases). Trimming took off 4 bases at V and 7 bases at J, with 16 bases between the two ends. Germline-derived CDR1 and CDR2 are SQVTM and ANQGSEA. The CDR3 totals 13 residues.

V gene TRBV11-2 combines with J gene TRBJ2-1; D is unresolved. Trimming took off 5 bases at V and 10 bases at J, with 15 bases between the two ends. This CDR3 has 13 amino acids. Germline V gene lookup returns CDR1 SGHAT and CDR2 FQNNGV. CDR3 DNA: TGTGCCAGCAGCCAATACAAGCTTAAGGAGCAGTTCTTC. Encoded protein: CASSQYKLKEQFF.

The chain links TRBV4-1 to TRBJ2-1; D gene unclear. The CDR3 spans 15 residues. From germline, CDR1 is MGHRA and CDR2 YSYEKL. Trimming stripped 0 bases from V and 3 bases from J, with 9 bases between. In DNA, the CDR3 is TGCGCCAGCAGCCAAGATTCCGAGGTCTACAATGAGCAGTTCTTC. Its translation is CASSQDSEVYNEQFF.

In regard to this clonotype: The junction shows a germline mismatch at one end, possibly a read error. The CDR3 DNA sequence: TGTGCCAGTAGCTTACGGGGGAACGCTGAAGCTCTCTTT. This codes for CASSLRGNAEALF. The chain carries TRBV11-2 and TRBJ1-1, with a weak D call TRBD1 (5 bases). Germline-derived CDR1 and CDR2 are SGHAT and FQNNGV. The CDR3 runs to 13 residues.

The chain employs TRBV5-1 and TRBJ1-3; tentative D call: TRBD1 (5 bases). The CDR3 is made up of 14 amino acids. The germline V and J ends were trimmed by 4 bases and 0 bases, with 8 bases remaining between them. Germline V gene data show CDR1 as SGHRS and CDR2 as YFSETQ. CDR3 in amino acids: CASSNTGSGNTIYF. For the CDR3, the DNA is TGCGCCAGCAGCAATACAGGCTCTGGAAACACCATATATTTT.

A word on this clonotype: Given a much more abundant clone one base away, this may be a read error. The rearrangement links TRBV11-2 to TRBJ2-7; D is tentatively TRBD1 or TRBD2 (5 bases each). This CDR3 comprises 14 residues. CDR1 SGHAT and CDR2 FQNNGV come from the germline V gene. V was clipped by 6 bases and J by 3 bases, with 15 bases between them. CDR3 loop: CASSSRDGRYEQYF. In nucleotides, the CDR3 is TGTGCCAGCAGTAGCCGGGACGGGCGCTACGAGCAGTACTTC. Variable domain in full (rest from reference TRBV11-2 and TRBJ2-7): EAGVAQSPRYKIIEKRQSVAFWCNPISGHATLYWYQQILGQGPKLLIQFQNNGVVDDSQLPKDRFSAERLKGVDSTLKIQPAKLEDSAVYLCASSSRDGRYEQYFGPGTRLTVT.

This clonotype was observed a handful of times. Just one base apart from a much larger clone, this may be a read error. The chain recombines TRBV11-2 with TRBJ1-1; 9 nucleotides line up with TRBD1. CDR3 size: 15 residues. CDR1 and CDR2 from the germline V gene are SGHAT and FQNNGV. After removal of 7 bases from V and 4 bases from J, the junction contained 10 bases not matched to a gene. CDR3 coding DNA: TGTGCCAGCACCCAGGACAGGGGAAGCTCCACTGAAGCTTTCTTT. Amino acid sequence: CASTQDRGSSTEAFF.

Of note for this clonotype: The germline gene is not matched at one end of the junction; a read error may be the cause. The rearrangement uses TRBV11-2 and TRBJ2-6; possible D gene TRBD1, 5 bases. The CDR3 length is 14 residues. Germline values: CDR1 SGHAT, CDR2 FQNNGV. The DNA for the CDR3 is TGTGCCAGCACGTCCTCCTTTGGGGCCAACGTCCTGGCTTTC. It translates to CASTSSFGANVLAF.

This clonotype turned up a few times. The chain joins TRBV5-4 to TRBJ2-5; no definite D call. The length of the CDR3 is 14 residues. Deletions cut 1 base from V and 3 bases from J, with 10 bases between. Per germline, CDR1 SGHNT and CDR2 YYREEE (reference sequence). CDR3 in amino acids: CASSLLDRKETQYF. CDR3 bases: TGTGCCAGCAGCTTGCTCGACCGCAAAGAGACCCAGTACTTC.

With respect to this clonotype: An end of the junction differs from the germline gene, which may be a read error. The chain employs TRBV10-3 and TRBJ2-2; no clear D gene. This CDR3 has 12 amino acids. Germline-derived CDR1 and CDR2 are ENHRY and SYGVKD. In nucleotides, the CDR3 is TGTGCCATCAGCTTGAACACCAGGGAGCTGTTTTTT. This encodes CAISLNTRELFF.